Presented here are 26 T cell receptor beta chains from one specimen sequenced in a study of identical twins. TCRdb re-analysed the 5' RACE reads in MiXCR, keeping a single row per CDR3 protein. This repertoire shows 300,000 to 350,000 distinct CDR3 sequences, roughly an eighth found once; its top ten account for roughly 7%. These data were also reused for a study on yellow fever vaccine responses in identical twins.

Sequencing used CD8+ T cells sorted from blood. These receptor sequences come from a woman younger than 30 in good health.

The V gene is TRBV5-1, the J gene TRBJ2-3; 7 bases are a match to TRBD1. Germline V gives CDR1 SGHRS, CDR2 YFSETQ. CDR3 length equals 16 residues. Germline trimming cut 7 bases from V and 2 bases from J; bases unmatched to any gene: 13. The CDR3: CASCRQGPTNTDTQYF. CDR3 DNA: TGCGCCAGCTGCCGACAGGGCCCGACTAACACAGATACGCAGTATTTT.

This clonotype has only a few counts. The V call is TRBV6-1, the J call TRBJ2-2; TRBD1 matches at 12 bases. The germline CDR1 and CDR2 sequences are MNHNS and SASEGT. The ends lost 6 bases at V and 1 base at J; junction bases unmatched: 12. The CDR3 loop spans 19 amino acids. In DNA form, the CDR3 reads TGTGCCAGCAGCCCTGGGACAGGGGGCGCGGAGCTGAACACCGGGGAGCTGTTTTTT. This sequence encodes CASSPGTGGAELNTGELFF.

In its sample, this clonotype was seen a few times. The gene calls are TRBV2 and TRBJ1-1, with no clear D. There are 10 residues in the CDR3. With 6 bases removed from V and 8 bases from J, the gap between germline ends came to 7 bases. CDR1 and CDR2 (germline): SNHLY, FYNNEI. The CDR3 region is CASRGKEAFF. DNA of the CDR3: TGTGCCAGCAGGGGTAAGGAAGCTTTCTTT.

This clonotype has more than one count but fewer than ten. The V call is TRBV7-9, the J call TRBJ2-1; D is perhaps TRBD2 (6 bases). Germline CDR1 is SEHNR and CDR2 is FQNEAQ (reference sequence). CDR3 length: 15 residues. V lost 1 base and J lost 8, with 15 bases in between. CDR3 DNA: TGTGCCAGCAGCTTAGGGACGGGAGTTAGCGATGAGCAGTTCTTC. Its translation: CASSLGTGVSDEQFF.

This chain links TRBV7-9 with TRBJ2-5; the match to TRBD2 covers 12 bases. V gave up 1 base and J gave up 4 bases; unmatched junction bases: 1. The CDR3 spans 15 residues. From germline, CDR1 is SEHNR and CDR2 FQNEAQ (reference sequence). The CDR3 bases are TGTGCCAGCAGCTTAGGGACTAGCGGGATAGAGACCCAGTACTTC. Translated: CASSLGTSGIETQYF.

This chain uses TRBV5-5 with TRBJ2-7; D unclear. The germline gives CDR1 SGHKS, CDR2 YYEKEE (reference sequence). The CDR3 consists of 13 residues. Trimming cost V 4 bases and J 2 bases, with 10 bases left between them. Written as DNA, the CDR3 is TGTGCCAGCAGCGGCGGTTTGACCTACGAGCAGTACTTC. Translating gives CASSGGLTYEQYF.

This chain joins TRBV28 and TRBJ2-5, with TRBD2 identical over 9 bases. This CDR3 has 15 amino acids. Germline V CDR1 and CDR2: MDHEN, SYDVKM. The ends lost 3 bases at V and 7 bases at J; junction bases unmatched: 9. The CDR3 DNA is TGTGCCAGCAGTTTGGAGCGGGAGGAAGAGGGGACCCAGTACTTC. Translating it yields CASSLEREEEGTQYF.

This clonotype was counted a few times. V and J are TRBV7-7 and TRBJ2-1; the match to TRBD2 covers 10 bases. V dropped 2 bases and J dropped 6; count of bases not matched to a gene: 7. The CDR3 contains 16 residues. Germline values: CDR1 SSHAT, CDR2 FNYEAQ (reference sequence). CDR3 loop: CASSLRTSGKGNEQFF. DNA of the CDR3: TGTGCCAGCAGCTTACGTACTAGCGGGAAAGGCAATGAGCAGTTCTTC.

This clonotype was picked up many times. V is TRBV6-4 and J is TRBJ2-3; 11 bases map to TRBD2. This CDR3 spans 15 amino acids. The J segment lost 6 bases and the V segment lost 4 bases, leaving 6 bases of the junction unmatched. Germline V CDR1 and CDR2: MRHNA, SNTAGT. The CDR3 region has the DNA TGTGCCAGCAGTGTACTAGCGGGGGAGCAGGATACGCAGTATTTT. Encoded protein: CASSVLAGEQDTQYF.

This clonotype was detected many times. The chain is built from TRBV4-1 and TRBJ1-1, with D maybe TRBD1 (5 bases). This CDR3 spans 15 amino acids. The germline V gene has CDR1 MGHRA and CDR2 YSYEKL. Deletions cut 0 bases from V and 5 bases from J, with 13 bases between. CDR3 bases: TGCGCCAGCAGCCAAGACGGCAGGGTCATTACTGAAGCTTTCTTT. Translating gives CASSQDGRVITEAFF.

This clonotype was picked up a small number of times. V usage is TRBV12-3 or TRBV12-4 and J usage is TRBJ2-4; 7 bases align to TRBD1. The CDR3 contains 15 residues. V lost 5 bases and J lost 1; bases outside the gene matches: 5. The CDR3 loop is CASSQGVGAKNIQYF. As DNA, the CDR3 is TGTGCCAGCAGTCAGGGGGTTGGGGCCAAAAACATTCAGTACTTC.

On this clonotype itself: The junction departs from the called germline gene at one end, perhaps through a read error. V is TRBV7-8 and J is TRBJ2-1; the D gene is possibly TRBD1 (5 bases). CDR3 length equals 17 residues. Germline CDR1 SGHVS, CDR2 FQNEAQ. CDR3 sequence: CACSLGSGQVWYNEQFF. DNA of the CDR3: TGTGCCTGCAGCCTCGGATCAGGGCAAGTGTGGTACAATGAGCAGTTCTTC.

This clonotype turned up a few times. This chain uses TRBV6-1 with TRBJ2-1; perhaps D is TRBD1 or TRBD2 (6 bases each). CDR1 and CDR2 (germline): MNHNS, SASEGT. The CDR3 loop spans 15 amino acids. V was trimmed by 3 bases and J by 3 bases, leaving 12 bases between them. The CDR3 region is CASSERDNLYNEQFF. CDR3 bases: TGTGCCAGCAGTGAGCGGGACAACCTCTACAATGAGCAGTTCTTC.

This clonotype showed up just a few times. The rearrangement uses TRBV13 and TRBJ2-7; 7 bases match TRBD2. CDR3 size: 16 residues. Germline-derived CDR1 and CDR2 are PRHDT and FYEKMQ (reference sequence). The trim removed 5 bases at V and 6 bases at J, leaving 16 bases unmatched. The CDR3 reads CASSPGGSGGPLEQYF. For the CDR3, the DNA is TGTGCCAGCAGCCCCGGGGGGTCGGGAGGCCCCCTCGAGCAGTACTTC.

The chain couples TRBV7-9 to TRBJ2-5, with D unresolved. The CDR3 is made up of 14 amino acids. Germline assignment: CDR1 SEHNR and CDR2 FQNEAQ (reference sequence). V lost 2 bases and J lost 2, with 9 bases in between. CDR3 protein: CASSLPGLQETQYF. The CDR3 DNA reads TGTGCCAGCAGCTTACCAGGTCTACAAGAGACCCAGTACTTC.

At least ten counts were recorded for this clonotype. The chain has TRBV5-1 and TRBJ2-3; 9 nucleotides match TRBD1. Trimming removed 0 bases from V and 6 bases from J; junction bases left unmatched: 14. The CDR3 runs 18 residues. Germline V CDR1 and CDR2: SGHRS, YFSETQ. CDR3 protein: CASSLGTGDYLFFDTQYF. CDR3 nucleotide sequence: TGCGCCAGCAGCTTGGGGACAGGGGATTATTTGTTTTTTGATACGCAGTATTTT.

Only a few counts were recorded for this clonotype. This rearrangement joins TRBV2 to TRBJ2-3; D perhaps matches TRBD2 (6 bases). The V end lost 3 bases, the J end lost 3 bases, and 22 bases lay between the germline ends. Germline V gene data show CDR1 as SNHLY and CDR2 as FYNNEI. CDR3 size: 18 residues. The CDR3: CASSDFQGGGMVTDTQYF. The CDR3 DNA reads TGTGCCAGCAGTGATTTTCAGGGCGGCGGGATGGTGACAGATACGCAGTATTTT.

The chain joins TRBV7-2 to TRBJ2-1, with 9 nucleotides matching TRBD2. After removal of 5 bases from V and 10 bases from J, the junction contained 3 bases not matched to a gene. CDR1 and CDR2 (germline): SGHTA, FQGNSA. This CDR3 is 12 amino acids long. The DNA for the CDR3 is TGTGCCAGCAGCCTGACTAGCGGAGAGCAGTTCTTC. Translated, it gives CASSLTSGEQFF.

The V call is TRBV7-9, the J call TRBJ2-3, with 7 bases aligning to TRBD1. J was trimmed by 2 bases and V by 7 bases; bases with no gene match: 6. The CDR3 loop spans 14 amino acids. Germline V gene lookup returns CDR1 SEHNR and CDR2 FQNEAQ (reference sequence). In nucleotides, the CDR3 is TGTGCCAGCAACCTCGGGACAGACACAGATACGCAGTATTTT. Protein: CASNLGTDTDTQYF.

This sequence joins TRBV2 and TRBJ2-3, with no clear D. Per germline, CDR1 SNHLY and CDR2 FYNNEI. V was trimmed by 1 base and J by 3 bases, leaving 8 bases between them. The CDR3 contains 14 residues. CDR3 bases: TGTGCCAGCAGTGAAGGGGCCCGAACAGATACGCAGTATTTT. This translates into CASSEGARTDTQYF.

This clonotype was detected only a few times. The rearrangement links TRBV4-1 to TRBJ1-1; D remains unclear. Per the germline V gene, CDR1 is MGHRA and CDR2 is YSYEKL. The ends were cut back, 4 bases at V and 0 bases at J, with 6 bases in the middle. This CDR3 region has 13 residues. The CDR3 region is CASSRHLNTEAFF. The CDR3 coding sequence is TGCGCCAGCAGCCGACACTTGAACACTGAAGCTTTCTTT.

This clonotype was seen a few times. This chain links TRBV2 with TRBJ2-1; D not certain. The length of the CDR3 is 12 residues. Trimming stripped 6 bases from V and 9 bases from J, with 12 bases between. Germline V gene data show CDR1 as SNHLY and CDR2 as FYNNEI. The CDR3 DNA sequence: TGTGCCAGCAGGAACGCCAAAGGTGAGCAGTTCTTC. As protein: CASRNAKGEQFF.

This clonotype was detected a few times. CDR3 DNA sequence: TGTGCCAGCAGCTCGCAAATCGACAGGGGGCTACCTGAAGCTTTCTTT. Translated: CASSSQIDRGLPEAFF. V usage is TRBV11-1 and J usage is TRBJ1-1; TRBD1 aligns across 10 bases. Germline CDR1 and CDR2: SGHAT and FQDESV (reference sequence). The length of the CDR3 is 16 residues. V lost 4 bases to trimming and J lost 6 bases; unmatched junction nucleotides: 11.

This clonotype has only a few counts. The chain carries TRBV7-9 and TRBJ2-3; 12 nucleotides line up with TRBD2. Germline CDR1 reads SEHNR; CDR2 reads FQNEAQ (reference sequence). This CDR3 is 15 amino acids long. With 7 bases clipped from V and 2 bases from J, the junction kept 4 bases outside the gene matches. The CDR3 DNA sequence: TGTGCCAGCATCCCTAGCGGGGGGGTCACAGATACGCAGTATTTT. Translated, it gives CASIPSGGVTDTQYF.

This clonotype was counted a few times. The gene calls are TRBV4-2 and TRBJ2-1; D is uncertain. V lost 3 bases and J lost 8, with 11 bases in between. Germline CDR1 LGHNA, CDR2 YNFKEQ. This CDR3 has 13 amino acids. The CDR3 DNA reads TGTGCCAGCAGCCAGGAAAACCGGGATGAGCAGTTCTTC. It encodes CASSQENRDEQFF.

The chain recombines TRBV7-9 with TRBJ2-1, with TRBD1 identical over 12 bases. J lost 7 bases, V lost 7 bases, and 8 bases had no gene match. The CDR3 totals 15 residues. CDR1 is SEHNR, CDR2 FQNEAQ, per germline (reference sequence). CDR3 bases: TGTGCCAGCACCGAACCGGGACAGGGGGCGAATGAGCAGTTCTTC. Residues: CASTEPGQGANEQFF.